The entry below gives a single T cell receptor (beta chain) sequence along with its context. Its specificity is not known. This entry comes from a study of CD4 T cells in relation to SARS-CoV-2 and coronaviruses. Study-level background: Crossreactive spike epitopes shared across donors were mapped to their HLA restriction. Study-wide points: In roughly 65% of donors, memory CD4+ clonotypes crossrecognized SARS-CoV-2 and at least one common cold coronavirus spike.

The unexposed donors gave CD4+ T cells in 2011-2018, prior to COVID-19. Assay used: immunoSEQ multiplex PCR; TCRdb lists only in-frame clones, some missing. The sample carries nearly 70,000 clones, about 92% recorded once. The V gene lost 5 bases and the J gene lost 7 bases, with 18 bases spanning the gap. Germline V lookup: CDR1 MDHEN, CDR2 SYDVKM. The CDR3 covers 15 residues. The specimen sequenced was naive CD4+ T cells from PBMCs. Described subset: naive CD4+ T cells isolated by negative enrichment. The chain carries TRBV28 and TRBJ1-5, with TRBD1 as a possible D gene (6 bases). This TCR was sampled from a human donor in good health. The CDR3 here is CASSPRLRTDQPQHF. CDR3 DNA sequence: TGTGCCAGCAGTCCGAGGTTACGGACAGACCAGCCCCAGCATTTT. The variable domain in full, with the rest retrieved from reference TRBV28 and TRBJ1-5, is DVKVTQSSRYLVKRTGEKVFLECVQDMDHENMFWYRQDPGLGLRLIYFSYDVKMKEKGDIPEGYSVSREKKERFSLILESASTNQTSMYLCASSPRLRTDQPQHFGDGTRLSIL.